This entry lists 24 T cell receptor beta chains sequenced from one sample in a study of cytomegalovirus exposure and HLA in healthy donors. Researchers ran the PCR with 60 Vbeta and 13 Jbeta primers. The data were produced by immunoSEQ multiplex PCR, yet TCRdb's version contains in-frame clones alone and is incomplete. The data show about 210,000 clones, 60% to 80% seen once. Sequencing was performed on PBMCs. These receptors came from a male donor in good health and CMV-seronegative.

CDR3 sequence (DNA): TGCGCCAGCAGCCAAGCCCGGGACAGGGGCTACGAGCAGTACTTC. As protein: CASSQARDRGYEQYF. V and J are TRBV4-3 and TRBJ2-7; 10 nucleotides align to TRBD1. The CDR3 runs to 15 residues. V trimming: 1 base; J trimming: 3 bases; junction bases outside the gene matches: 3. Germline CDR1 LGHNA, CDR2 YSLEER.

The chain combines TRBV28 with TRBJ1-2; TRBD1 aligns across 7 bases. J was trimmed by 6 bases and V by 2 bases; bases with no gene match: 6. Germline values: CDR1 MDHEN, CDR2 SYDVKM. This CDR3 has 14 residues. The CDR3 is CASSLPRDSNGYTF. In DNA, the CDR3 is TGTGCCAGCAGTTTACCTAGGGACAGTAATGGCTACACCTTC.

Points on this clone: At one end the junction does not follow the germline gene, possibly because of a read error. This sample includes further DNA sequences coding for the same CDR3. J is TRBJ1-6 and V is TRBV7-9; D perhaps matches TRBD1 (6 bases). The CDR3 sequence is 16 residues long. CDR1 SEHNR and CDR2 FQNEAQ come from the germline V gene (reference sequence). The CDR3 here is CASSRYQGQGNSPLHF. CDR3 nucleotide sequence: TGTGCTAGCAGCCGTTACCAGGGGCAGGGGAATTCACCCCTCCACTTT.

This clone came up once. J is TRBJ2-3 and V is TRBV7-2; possibly TRBD2 for D (6 bases). There are 15 residues in the CDR3. Germline assignment: CDR1 SGHTA and CDR2 FQGNSA. Trimming removed 5 bases from V and 0 bases from J, with 12 bases in between. The CDR3: CASSRGSGSTDTQYF. In DNA form, the CDR3 reads TGTGCCAGCAGCCGGGGGAGCGGGAGCACAGATACGCAGTATTTT.

This clone was seen just once. The chain is built from TRBV28 and TRBJ2-3; tentatively, D is TRBD1 (6 bases). CDR1 is MDHEN, CDR2 SYDVKM, per germline. V was cut by 1 base and J by 2 bases, with 16 bases left in between. The CDR3 length is 17 residues. CDR3 region: CASSLFHTDSYTDTQYF. The CDR3 DNA follows: TGTGCCAGCAGTTTATTCCACACGGACAGTTACACAGATACGCAGTATTTT.

There are a few counts of this clone. V usage is TRBV21-1 and J usage is TRBJ1-4; TRBD1 is the table's D call and was not checked against the DNA. TRBV21-1 is reported as a pseudogene. This CDR3 is 15 amino acids long. CDR3 nucleotides: TGTGCCAGCAGCCCGTGGCAGGGGGCACAGGAAAAACTGTTTTTT. Translation: CASSPWQGAQEKLFF.

The V call is TRBV5-6, the J call TRBJ2-2; 8 bases align to TRBD2. After removal of 1 base from V and 5 bases from J, the junction contained 7 bases not matched to a gene. Germline lookup yields CDR1 SGHDT and CDR2 YYEEEE. The CDR3 loop spans 16 amino acids. Here the CDR3 reads CASSLLGTGGTGELFF. Written as DNA, the CDR3 is TGTGCCAGCAGCTTGTTAGGGACGGGAGGGACCGGGGAGCTGTTTTTT.

The V and J genes are TRBV7-9 and TRBJ2-7; TRBD2 matches 9 bases. The CDR3 covers 16 residues. The germline V gene has CDR1 SEHNR and CDR2 FQNEAQ (reference sequence). The trim removed 1 base at V and 0 bases at J, leaving 4 bases unmatched. CDR3: CASSLGPSGDSYEQYF. The CDR3 DNA reads as TGTGCCAGCAGCTTAGGTCCTAGCGGGGACTCCTACGAGCAGTACTTC.

The J gene is TRBJ2-1, the V gene TRBV7-3; 9 nucleotides match TRBD2. This CDR3 is 16 amino acids long. CDR1 SGHTA and CDR2 FQGTGA come from the germline V gene. V lost 2 bases and J lost 4; bases outside the gene matches: 6. CDR3 nucleotides: TGTGCCAGCAGCTTAGGCGTTACTAGCGGGTACAATGAGCAGTTCTTC. This sequence encodes CASSLGVTSGYNEQFF. Filled out from reference TRBV7-3 and TRBJ2-1, the complete variable domain reads GAGVSQTPSNKVTEKGKYVELRCDPISGHTALYWYRQSLGQGPEFLIYFQGTGAADDSGLPNDRFFAVRPEGSVSTLKIQRTERGDSAVYLCASSLGVTSGYNEQFFGPGTRLTVL.

The J gene is TRBJ1-2, the V gene TRBV5-1; 7 bases line up with TRBD1. This CDR3 region has 13 residues. Germline CDR1 SGHRS, CDR2 YFSETQ. Unmatched junction bases numbered 4, after V lost 2 bases and J lost 6 bases. CDR3: CASSFSTGHGYTF. The CDR3 DNA is TGCGCCAGCAGCTTTTCGACAGGGCATGGCTACACCTTC.

This chain links TRBV7-2 with TRBJ1-1, with 10 bases identical to TRBD1. Losses at the gene ends were 4 bases for V and 0 bases for J; bases not matched to a gene: 2. This CDR3 has 15 residues. Germline CDR1 reads SGHTA; CDR2 reads FQGNSA. The CDR3: CASSWTGGLNTEAFF. DNA for the CDR3: TGTGCCAGCAGCTGGACAGGGGGTCTGAACACTGAAGCTTTCTTT.

The rearrangement links TRBV27 to TRBJ1-1; TRBD1 is a possible D gene (5 bases). The CDR3 totals 13 residues. The germline CDR1 and CDR2 sequences are MNHEY and SMNVEV (reference sequence). V dropped 6 bases and J dropped 1 base, with 9 bases sitting between them. This CDR3 reads CASRPQENTEAFF. The CDR3 bases are TGTGCCAGCAGACCACAGGAGAACACTGAAGCTTTCTTT.

The chain links TRBV7-2 to TRBJ1-1, with 9 bases fitting TRBD1. J was trimmed by 3 bases and V by 0 bases; bases with no gene match: 11. The CDR3 runs 18 residues. The germline V gene encodes CDR1 SGHTA and CDR2 FQGNSA. CDR3 DNA sequence: TGTGCCAGCAGCTTAGCCGGACAGGGGTATTTCGAGGACACTGAAGCTTTCTTT. It yields the protein CASSLAGQGYFEDTEAFF.

The CDR3, as DNA: TGTGCCAGCAGTCAGGGGGGTGGCTATGGCTACACCTTC. Protein sequence: CASSQGGGYGYTF. The chain carries TRBV2 and TRBJ1-2; 7 bases are a match to TRBD1. V lost 5 bases, J lost 4 bases, and 4 bases stayed unmatched. CDR3 length: 13 residues. Per the germline V gene, CDR1 is SNHLY and CDR2 is FYNNEI.

This clone was detected once. The chain combines TRBV6-1 with TRBJ2-5, with 8 bases that match TRBD1. The tail of the sequence fits TRBJ2-7 better, so the J call may be wrong. Germline values: CDR1 MNHNS, CDR2 SASEGT. This CDR3 has 14 amino acids. CDR3 in amino acids: CASKDRVLGYEQYF. The CDR3 DNA reads as TGTGCCAGCAAGGACAGGGTATTGGGCTACGAGCAGTACTTC.

This clone came up once. The V and J genes are TRBV7-2 and TRBJ2-6, with 7 nucleotides matching TRBD1. This CDR3 region has 17 residues. The germline CDR1 and CDR2 sequences are SGHTA and FQGNSA. J was trimmed by 0 bases and V by 5 bases; bases with no gene match: 7. The DNA of the CDR3 is TGTGCCAGCAGCCCGAGGGGACAGCCCTCTGGGGCCAACGTCCTGACTTTC. Residues: CASSPRGQPSGANVLTF.

The CDR3 coding sequence is TGTGCCAGCAGCCAAGATCGGATATCGGAGCGGCCCCAGCATTTT. Amino acid sequence: CASSQDRISERPQHF. The genes are TRBV4-2 and TRBJ1-5; D unresolved. Trimming removed 0 bases at V and 9 bases at J, with 15 bases between. Germline values: CDR1 LGHNA, CDR2 YNFKEQ. The CDR3 has 15 residues.

Details on this clone: The same CDR3 arises from other DNA sequences in this sample as well. This sequence joins TRBV27 and TRBJ2-7, with TRBD2 matching over 12 bases. Trimming cost V 5 bases and J 3 bases; bases outside gene matches: 2. This CDR3 region has 14 residues. Germline-derived CDR1 and CDR2 are MNHEY and SMNVEV (reference sequence). CDR3 bases: TGTGCCAGCAGTCCGGGACTAGCGGGCTACGAGCAGTACTTC. This gives the protein CASSPGLAGYEQYF.

This sequence joins TRBV5-1 and TRBJ2-7, with 11 positions matching TRBD1. Germline-derived CDR1 and CDR2 are SGHRS and YFSETQ. V was clipped by 5 bases and J by 1 base; unmatched bases: 2. This CDR3 contains 14 residues. The CDR3 coding sequence is TGCGCCAGCAGGGACAGGGGGCTTTCCTACGAGCAGTACTTC. Translating it yields CASRDRGLSYEQYF.

This clone was recorded a few times. V usage is TRBV7-8 and J usage is TRBJ1-5, with D hard to call. The V gene's germline CDR1 is SGHVS and CDR2 FQNEAQ. The V end was cut by 0 bases, the J end by 5 bases, with 5 bases between. This CDR3 region has 13 residues. The CDR3 spells CASSLAEDQPQHF. CDR3 coding DNA: TGTGCCAGCAGCTTAGCTGAGGATCAGCCCCAGCATTTT. The full variable domain, in which reference TRBV7-8 and TRBJ1-5 provide the parts outside the CDR3, is GAGVSQSPRYKVAKRGQDVALRCDPISGHVSLFWYQQALGQGPEFLTYFQNEAQLDKSGLPSDRFFAERPEGSVSTLKIQRTQQEDSAVYLCASSLAEDQPQHFGDGTRLSIL.

The chain employs TRBV27 and TRBJ2-3, with 9 bases that match TRBD2. CDR1 and CDR2 (germline): MNHEY, SMNVEV (reference sequence). The CDR3 extends over 16 amino acids. V lost 3 bases and J lost 8; bases outside the gene matches: 12. The CDR3 nucleotides read TGTGCCAGCAGTTTGTTTACTAGCGGGCTTCGGGGTACGCAGTATTTT. Its translation: CASSLFTSGLRGTQYF.

This sequence joins TRBV9 and TRBJ2-1; TRBD2 might be the D (7 bases). V dropped 2 bases and J dropped 7 bases, with 16 bases sitting between them. Germline V lookup: CDR1 SGDLS, CDR2 YYNGEE. The CDR3 loop spans 15 amino acids. CDR3 coding DNA: TGTGCCAGCAGCGTCATAGGGGGGGCAGCTAATGAGCAGTTCTTC. Its protein is CASSVIGGAANEQFF.

The chain has TRBV28 and TRBJ2-1, with TRBD2 identical over 11 bases. The trim removed 5 bases at V and 9 bases at J, leaving 12 bases unmatched. This CDR3 comprises 16 residues. Germline V gene lookup returns CDR1 MDHEN and CDR2 SYDVKM. CDR3 coding DNA: TGTGCCAGCAGTAAGGGGCTAGCGGGGGGTAGGGGTGAGCAGTTCTTC. Translating it yields CASSKGLAGGRGEQFF.

The rearrangement uses TRBV6-4 and TRBJ2-7; 13 bases map to TRBD2. Germline CDR1 reads MRHNA; CDR2 reads SNTAGT. Germline trimming cut 5 bases from V and 7 bases from J; bases unmatched to any gene: 20. The CDR3 contains 19 residues. The CDR3: CASSSPGTSGAIESGEQYF. The CDR3 DNA reads as TGTGCCAGCAGTTCCCCAGGGACTAGCGGGGCTATTGAGTCGGGGGAGCAGTACTTC.